These 18 T cell receptor beta chains originate from one sample sequenced in a study of cytomegalovirus exposure and HLA in healthy donors (dated by TCRdb to about 2017). The library was prepared using the immunoSEQ multiplex PCR assay. For the multiplex PCR, a mixture combining 60 forward primers for TCR Vbeta segments and 13 reverse primers for TCR Jbeta segments was used. Imported from immuneACCESS, the table was reduced by TCRdb to in-frame sequences with V and J called. These copies leave out some clones; in studies compared against another copy, an unresolved V gene accounts for under half, and the cause of the remainder is not known. A total of some 150,000 clones appear in this sample, more than 75% of them only once. The ten largest clonotypes hold 3.5% to 4.5% of the sample. Sequencing was done on a sample of PBMCs. The receptors shown here come from a human donor in good health.

The gene calls are TRBV4-3 and TRBJ1-6; TRBD1 matches at 9 bases. The CDR3 contains 15 residues. J lost 7 bases, V lost 7 bases, and 8 bases had no gene match. Germline CDR1 reads LGHNA; CDR2 reads YSLEER. CDR3: CASKQDRGWNSPLHF. The DNA of the CDR3 is TGCGCCAGCAAACAGGACAGGGGATGGAATTCACCCCTCCACTTT.

The chain employs TRBV2 and TRBJ1-5, with D unclear. V lost 3 bases and J 7 bases, leaving 13 bases between the germline ends. Germline CDR1 and CDR2: SNHLY and FYNNEI. There are 14 residues in the CDR3. CDR3 residues: CASSERDLRQPQHF. The DNA of the CDR3 is TGTGCCAGCAGTGAGAGGGATCTTCGCCAGCCCCAGCATTTT.

This chain joins TRBV7-6 and TRBJ2-3, with 11 bases fitting TRBD2. In germline, CDR1 is SGHVS, CDR2 FNYEAQ. This CDR3 is 14 amino acids long. The ends lost 6 bases at V and 4 bases at J; junction bases unmatched: 3. The CDR3 DNA sequence: TGTGCCAGCAGGCTTAGCGGGAGGGCAGATACGCAGTATTTT. Protein sequence: CASRLSGRADTQYF.

A single count supports this clone. V gene TRBV28 combines with J gene TRBJ1-5, with D unclear. This CDR3 has 17 residues. The germline V and J ends were trimmed by 3 bases and 0 bases, with 15 bases remaining between them. Germline assignment: CDR1 MDHEN and CDR2 SYDVKM. The chain's CDR3 is CASSLLAARFSNQPQHF. The DNA for the CDR3 is TGTGCCAGCAGTTTGTTGGCCGCTCGATTTAGCAATCAGCCCCAGCATTTT.

V usage is TRBV7-7 and J usage is TRBJ1-3; D is perhaps TRBD1 (6 bases). The CDR3 contains 18 residues. V lost 5 bases to trimming and J lost 4 bases, with 24 bases between them. Germline CDR1 is SSHAT and CDR2 is FNYEAQ (reference sequence). The CDR3, as DNA: TGTGCCAGCAGCCCAAACCCGGGACACCCGGAAGCGGGAAACACCATATATTTT. This encodes CASSPNPGHPEAGNTIYF. Full variable domain (outside the CDR3, taken from reference TRBV7-7 and TRBJ1-3): GAGVSQSPRYKVTKRGQDVTLRCDPISSHATLYWYQQALGQGPEFLTYFNYEAQPDKSGLPSDRFSAERPEGSISTLTIQRTEQRDSAMYRCASSPNPGHPEAGNTIYFGEGSWLTVV.

The rearrangement uses TRBV28 and TRBJ2-7; 10 bases are a match to TRBD2. V shed 7 bases, J shed 7 bases, and the junction held 7 bases outside the gene matches. Germline V gene lookup returns CDR1 MDHEN and CDR2 SYDVKM. The CDR3 sequence is 13 residues long. CDR3 bases: TGTGCCAGCATAACTAGCGGGATGGGGGAGCAGTACTTC. Translation: CASITSGMGEQYF.

V usage is TRBV7-9 and J usage is TRBJ1-4; the match to TRBD1 covers 7 bases. The CDR3 length is 17 residues. The J segment lost 9 bases and the V segment lost 3 bases, leaving 16 bases of the junction unmatched. Germline V lookup: CDR1 SEHNR, CDR2 FQNEAQ (reference sequence). The CDR3 DNA sequence: TGTGCCAGCAGCTTGGGGAACAGGGGTGATCCCAGGCAAAAACTGTTTTTT. Translated: CASSLGNRGDPRQKLFF.

The rearrangement uses TRBV28 and TRBJ1-2; no clear D. V lost 2 bases to trimming and J lost 0 bases, with 7 bases between them. The CDR3 totals 14 residues. The germline V gene encodes CDR1 MDHEN and CDR2 SYDVKM. Here the CDR3 reads CASSLLAPNYGYTF. In nucleotides, the CDR3 is TGTGCCAGCAGTTTACTGGCTCCTAACTATGGCTACACCTTC.

This clone was seen a single time. The chain employs TRBV7-6 and TRBJ1-1; D remains unclear. The germline gives CDR1 SGHVS, CDR2 FNYEAQ. There are 12 residues in the CDR3. Trimming left V 3 bases short and J 4 bases short, with 6 bases between. The CDR3 is CASSLRGTEAFF. For the CDR3, the DNA is TGTGCCAGCAGCTTGCGAGGCACTGAAGCTTTCTTT.

CDR3 sequence (DNA): TGCAGCGTTATGACAGGGGGCCTGGGCGGGGAGCTGTTTTTT. This translates into CSVMTGGLGGELFF. The V call is TRBV29-1, the J call TRBJ2-2; 10 nucleotides line up with TRBD1. From germline, CDR1 is SQVTM and CDR2 ANQGSEA. The CDR3 covers 14 residues. V lost 5 bases, J lost 7 bases, and 7 bases stayed unmatched.

The V call is TRBV25-1, the J call TRBJ2-4; D is perhaps TRBD2 (6 bases). Germline V CDR1 and CDR2: MGHDK, SYGVNS. The CDR3 has 17 residues. Trimming took off 3 bases at V and 7 bases at J, with 22 bases between the two ends. In DNA form, the CDR3 reads TGTGCCAGCAGTGATAATAAGGTGGGGGGAGGAAGGAACATTCAGTACTTC. Translating it yields CASSDNKVGGGRNIQYF.

This chain joins TRBV10-3 and TRBJ1-5, with 8 bases fitting TRBD1. The CDR3 is made up of 15 amino acids. Germline CDR1 and CDR2: ENHRY and SYGVKD. Trimming at V came to 6 bases and at J to 7 bases, leaving 11 bases not matched to a gene. CDR3: CAIRGSGGAGQPQHF. CDR3 in DNA: TGTGCCATCAGGGGTTCAGGGGGCGCCGGGCAGCCCCAGCATTTT.

This clone was counted between two and nine times. This chain joins TRBV6-1 and TRBJ1-1; 7 nucleotides agree with TRBD1. CDR1 and CDR2 from the germline V gene are MNHNS and SASEGT. The trim removed 2 bases at V and 4 bases at J, leaving 7 bases unmatched. The CDR3 extends over 15 amino acids. For the CDR3, the DNA is TGTGCCAGCAGTGAACCCCACAGGGGAGGCACTGAAGCTTTCTTT. It translates to CASSEPHRGGTEAFF.

This sequence joins TRBV28 and TRBJ1-2; 9 bases are a match to TRBD1. V trimming: 5 bases; J trimming: 4 bases; junction bases outside the gene matches: 8. The CDR3 covers 15 residues. Looked up from germline, CDR1 is MDHEN and CDR2 is SYDVKM. The DNA of the CDR3 is TGTGCCAGCAGTCGACAGGGGGTTAGATCCTATGGCTACACCTTC. Protein product: CASSRQGVRSYGYTF.

The chain uses TRBV6-5 and TRBJ1-2, with D tentatively TRBD1 (6 bases). V gave up 0 bases and J gave up 7 bases, with 12 bases separating them. The CDR3 consists of 14 residues. The germline CDR1 and CDR2 sequences are MNHEY and SVGAGI. The CDR3 region is CASSYSRARGGYTF. In nucleotides, the CDR3 is TGTGCCAGCAGTTACTCGAGGGCCAGGGGTGGCTACACCTTC.

The V and J genes are TRBV12-5 and TRBJ2-7, with 8 bases lining up with TRBD1. Germline trimming cut 0 bases from V and 2 bases from J; bases unmatched to any gene: 9. This CDR3 comprises 17 residues. Germline values: CDR1 LGHNT, CDR2 FRNRAP. DNA for the CDR3: TGTGCTAGTGGTTTGGTACAGTGGGGGACAGGAGCCTACGAGCAGTACTTC. Translating it yields CASGLVQWGTGAYEQYF.

The CDR3 loop is CASSSVGSWENGYTF. In nucleotides, the CDR3 is TGCGCCAGCAGCTCGGTGGGCAGTTGGGAGAATGGCTACACCTTC. The rearrangement links TRBV5-1 to TRBJ1-2; D is uncertain. The germline gives CDR1 SGHRS, CDR2 YFSETQ. The CDR3 covers 15 residues. The V and J ends lost 3 bases and 6 bases respectively, with 18 bases between them. Looking up the rest from reference TRBV5-1 and TRBJ1-2 gives the full variable domain: KAGVTQTPRYLIKTRGQQVTLSCSPISGHRSVSWYQQTPGQGLQFLFEYFSETQRNKGNFPGRFSGRQFSNSRSEMNVSTLELGDSALYLCASSSVGSWENGYTFGSGTRLTVV.

The rearrangement links TRBV6-6 to TRBJ2-3, with D possibly matching TRBD2 (5 bases). CDR1 is MNHNY, CDR2 SVGAGI, per germline (reference sequence). The CDR3 loop spans 14 amino acids. V gave up 0 bases and J gave up 4 bases, with 8 bases separating them. The DNA for the CDR3 is TGTGCCAGCAGTTACTCGAACGGGGCAGATACGCAGTATTTT. It codes for CASSYSNGADTQYF.